This entry features one T cell receptor (beta chain) sequence. Its antigen is not known. CDR1 and CDR2 (germline): SEHNR, FQNEAQ (reference sequence). V lost 5 bases and J 0 bases, leaving 7 bases between the germline ends. CDR3 length equals 13 residues. This specimen comes from a study of graft-versus-host responses after intestinal transplantation. Whole-study results and caveats: The authors found GvH clones in recipient marrow, some appearing first in ileum or blood. Peak GvH clone levels in circulation were associated with early post-transplant HvG declines.

Repertoires were generated with immunoSEQ multiplex PCR, while TCRdb's copy carries only in-frame clones and drops some. The sample contains under 90,000 clones, 85% to 95% of which appear only once. The V and J genes are TRBV7-9 and TRBJ1-2; unclear D gene. This clonotype was sampled from a human donor who was the organ donor for an intestinal transplant. The sequences come from unstimulated CD4+ T cells sorted from spleen or lymph node cells, collected before transplant. The CDR3 DNA reads TGTGCCAGCAGCCGCGGAGCTAACTATGGCTACACCTTC. This translates into CASSRGANYGYTF.